This T cell receptor beta chain was documented in a study of TIL therapy for anti-PD-1-resistant metastatic lung cancer. Time point defined: pre-treatment sample, taken before nivolumab and TIL therapy. The immunoSEQ assay was v3. Generated by immunoSEQ multiplex PCR, the TCRdb table keeps only in-frame clones and is missing some. The sample lists fewer than 60,000 clones, around 86% seen once, with around 5% in the top ten. The germline V gene encodes CDR1 LNHDA and CDR2 SQIVND (reference sequence). Losses at the gene ends were 8 bases for V and 2 bases for J; bases not matched to a gene: 19. There are 18 residues in the CDR3.

Sequencing was performed on blood, taken at baseline. The chain employs TRBV19 and TRBJ1-1, with TRBD1 identical over 8 bases. The sequence derives from a person between 30 and 80 years old with non-small cell lung cancer. The CDR3 sequence: CASLSLGGGRGHNTEAFF. Written as DNA, the CDR3 is TGTGCCAGTTTGTCATTGGGAGGGGGCAGGGGGCATAACACTGAAGCTTTCTTT.